This entry concerns a single T cell receptor beta chain. This clonotype was seen more than once but under ten times. Its recognized antigen is unknown. It is unclear where the CDR3 begins or ends on the DNA, so no DNA is shown, and the CDR3 is as TCRdb lists it. These data originate in a study of neurological immune-mediated disorders (dated by TCRdb to the late 2010s). For the study in its entirety: Among the roughly 35 multiple sclerosis patients, about 31 had relapsing-remitting MS and 3 had secondary progressive MS. The cohort comprised roughly 65 subjects: 14 HAM/TSP patients, 35 or so multiple sclerosis patients and around 20 healthy controls. The roughly 100 TCR-beta libraries included longitudinal samples, technical triplicates and paired sorted CD4+ and CD8+ T-cell subsets alongside PBMC samples. Peripheral blood TCR-beta repertoires from HTLV-I-associated myelopathy (HAM/TSP) patients, multiple sclerosis patients and healthy controls were compared by UMI-based sequencing.

For unsorted PBMC libraries, 2 million PBMCs were used after storage in RNAlater at -80 degrees C until RNA extraction. Multiple sclerosis patients were enrolled in a US clinical protocol evaluating disease progression by magnetic resonance imaging. PBMCs were separated from peripheral blood using Ficoll-Hypaque density gradient centrifugation and then cryopreserved in liquid nitrogen. CDR1 and CDR2, per the germline V gene (reference sequence), are DFQATT and SNEGSKA. The CDR3 holds 14 amino acids from the cysteine to the phenylalanine. cDNA was synthesized by template-switch 5'RACE using a primer with a 10-nucleotide random unique molecular identifier that tagged each TCR transcript. Every sequencing run covered 15-18 subjects and yielded more than 200 million TCR-beta sequences. The RNeasy kit was used for extraction of total RNA. TCR-beta VDJ regions were amplified with primers for the TCR constant region and the 5'RACE anchor, using the KAPA Real-time Library Amplification kit. Sample indexes and Illumina adaptors were added in a first PCR, after which library yield was increased in a second PCR. After Ampure bead purification, the roughly 650 bp TCR product was size-selected on a 2% E-gel SizeSelection system. Before pooling, library quality was assessed on a Bioanalyzer, concentration was determined with Qubit, and library quantification was performed with the Kapa Library Quantification kit. An Illumina HiSeq 2500 sequenced the libraries paired-end 2 x 150 bp. To increase sequence diversity, roughly 24-30% phiX was spiked into each library pool. The authors processed their data as follows. The UMI-based MiGEC pipeline processed quality-filtered reads and removed over 80% of raw TCR sequences during error correction. VDJ genes were aligned to IMGT germline references, and each clonotype was defined by a unique CDR3 amino acid sequence together with V-J genes. VDJtools evaluated clonal expansion, Shannon diversity and CDR3 relatedness (CalcPairwiseDistances, ClusterSamples); CLCbio workbench built phylogenetic trees. Clones with at least 8 unique UMIs were defined as expanded, with this threshold being based on coefficient-of-variation modelling across technical triplicates. TCRdb's own reprocessing of the public reads used fastp at Q25 and MiXCR and kept productive beta chains. Records with the same CDR3 protein are collapsed into one entry carrying the most frequent genes and DNA. The V and J calls reflect TCRdb's pipeline rather than the authors' work. For this sample the table gives 55,000 to 70,000 distinct CDR3 sequences, of which around 5% were detected only once. The ten largest clones capture roughly 3.4% of the sample.

The study at large found these results: TCR clonal expansion was highest in HAM/TSP patients and lowest in MS patients, with MS patients falling below even healthy controls. No clinical or MRI features were associated with the MS cluster, and the authors said that larger cohorts are needed. No identical CDR3 amino acid sequences were shared among expanded clones across subjects, suggesting private TCR-beta repertoires in all groups. Repertoires from 18 of 34 MS patients were grouped by phylogenetic analysis into a cluster of related CDR3 sequences, suggesting a possible repertoire-level signature.

The sequence was collected from a woman aged 50 to 60 with multiple sclerosis. The chain is encoded by TRBV20-1 joined to TRBJ1-6; the D call in the table, TRBD1, was not verified against the DNA. The sequenced sample consisted of PBMCs. The CDR3 is CSARDFGDGSPLNF.